The clone carrying this T cell receptor (beta chain) showed up just a few times. Other nucleotide sequences from this sample produce the same CDR3. The entry originates in a study of cytomegalovirus exposure and HLA in healthy donors. V lost 5 bases to trimming and J lost 0 bases; unmatched junction nucleotides: 4. The CDR3 loop spans 14 amino acids. CDR1 is SGHRS and CDR2 is YFSETQ in the germline V gene. With 60 Vbeta and 13 Jbeta primers, the PCR was carried out. Assay: immunoSEQ multiplex PCR; the TCRdb copy retains only in-frame clones and omits some. This repertoire shows 140,000 to 150,000 clones, roughly 80% found once; its top ten account for 2.5% to 3%.

What was sequenced was PBMCs. This TCR was recovered from a female donor in good health and CMV-seronegative. The rearrangement uses TRBV5-1 and TRBJ2-7, with 8 bases identical to TRBD2. This CDR3 reads CASRGAGVSYEQYF. The CDR3 nucleotides are TGCGCCAGCAGGGGAGCGGGAGTCTCCTACGAGCAGTACTTC.